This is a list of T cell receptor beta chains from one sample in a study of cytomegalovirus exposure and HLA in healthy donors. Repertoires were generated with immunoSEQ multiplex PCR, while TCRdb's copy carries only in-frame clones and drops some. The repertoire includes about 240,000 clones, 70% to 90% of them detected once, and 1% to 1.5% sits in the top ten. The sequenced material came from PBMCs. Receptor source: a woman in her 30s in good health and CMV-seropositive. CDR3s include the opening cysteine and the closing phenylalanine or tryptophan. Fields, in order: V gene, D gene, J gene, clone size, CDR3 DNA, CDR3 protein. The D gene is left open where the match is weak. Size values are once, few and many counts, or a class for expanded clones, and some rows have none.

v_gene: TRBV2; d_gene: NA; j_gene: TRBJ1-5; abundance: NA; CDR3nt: TGTGCCAGCAGTGAAGGGCAGGGGAGTAATCAGCCCCAGCATTTT; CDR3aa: CASSEGQGSNQPQHF
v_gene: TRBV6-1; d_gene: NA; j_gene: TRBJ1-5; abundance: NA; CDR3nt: TGTGCCAGCAGTGAACGCCACCTAAACAGAGATCAGCCCCAGCATTTT; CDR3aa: CASSERHLNRDQPQHF
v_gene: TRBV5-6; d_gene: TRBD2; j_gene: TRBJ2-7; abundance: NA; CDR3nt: TGTGCCAGCAGGAAGGGACTAGCGGGATTAGGTCAGAAGTACTTC; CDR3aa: CASRKGLAGLGQKYF
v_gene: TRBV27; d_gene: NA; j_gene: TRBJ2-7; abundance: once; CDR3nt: TGTGCCTCCTCTTCAGGTCTCTACTACGAGCAGTACTTC; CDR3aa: CASSSGLYYEQYF
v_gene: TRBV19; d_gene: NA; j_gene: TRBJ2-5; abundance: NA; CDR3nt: TGTGCCAGTAGTCGTCTAGATGAAGAGACCCAGTACTTC; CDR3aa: CASSRLDEETQYF
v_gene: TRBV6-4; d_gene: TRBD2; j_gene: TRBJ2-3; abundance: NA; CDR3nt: TGTGCCAGCAGTGACTCCGGGAGGGCCGTAGATACGCAGTATTTT; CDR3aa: CASSDSGRAVDTQYF
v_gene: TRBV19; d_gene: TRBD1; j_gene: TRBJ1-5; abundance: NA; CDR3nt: TGTGCCAGTAGTATCCTGGCAGGGGGCAGCATGGGCAATCAGCCCCAGCATTTT; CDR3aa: CASSILAGGSMGNQPQHF
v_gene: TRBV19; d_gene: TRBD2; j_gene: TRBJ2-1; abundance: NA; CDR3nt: TGTGCCAGTAGTATTACTAGCGTCTACAATGAGCAGTTCTTC; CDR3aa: CASSITSVYNEQFF
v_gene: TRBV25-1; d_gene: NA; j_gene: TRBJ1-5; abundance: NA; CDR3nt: TGTGCCAGCACCCTCCCAACGGGGTGGGGGCAAGCCCAGCCCCAGCATTTT; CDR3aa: CASTLPTGWGQAQPQHF
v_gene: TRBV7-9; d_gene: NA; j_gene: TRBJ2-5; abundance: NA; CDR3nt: TGTGCCAGCAGCTTAGCCCGGAGGGGGGGCCCTTCGAGCCAGTACTTC; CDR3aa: CASSLARRGGPSSQYF
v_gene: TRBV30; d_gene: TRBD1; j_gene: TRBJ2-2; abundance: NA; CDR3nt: TGTGCCTGGAGTGTTGGACAGGGGGACACCGGGGAGCTGTTTTTT; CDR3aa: CAWSVGQGDTGELFF
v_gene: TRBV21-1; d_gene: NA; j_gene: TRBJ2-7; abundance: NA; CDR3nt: TGTGCCAGCAGCAAAGTGCAAGAGGGCTCCTACGAGCAGTACTTC; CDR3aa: CASSKVQEGSYEQYF
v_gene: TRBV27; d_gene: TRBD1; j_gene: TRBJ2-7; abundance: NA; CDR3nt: TGTGCCAGCAGTTACAACAGGGGGGACGAGCAGTACTTC; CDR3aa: CASSYNRGDEQYF
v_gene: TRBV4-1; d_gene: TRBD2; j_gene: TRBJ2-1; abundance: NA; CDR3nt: TGCGCCAGCAGCCAGCCAGGGACTAGCGGTGAGCAGTTCTTC; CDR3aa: CASSQPGTSGEQFF
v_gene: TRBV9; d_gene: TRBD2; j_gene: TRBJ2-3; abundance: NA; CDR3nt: TGTGCCAGCAGCGTAGGCCGGACTAGCGGGAGCACAGATACGCAGTATTTT; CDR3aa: CASSVGRTSGSTDTQYF
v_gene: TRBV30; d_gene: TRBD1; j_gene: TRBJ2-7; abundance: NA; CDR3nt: TGTGCCTGGAGTTCCTCCGGGACAGGGCTCTACGAGCAGTACTTC; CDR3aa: CAWSSSGTGLYEQYF
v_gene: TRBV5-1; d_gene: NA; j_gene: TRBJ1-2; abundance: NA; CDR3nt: TGCGCCAGCAGCTTGGCCCAGGGGCTGAACTATGGCTACACCTTC; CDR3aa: CASSLAQGLNYGYTF
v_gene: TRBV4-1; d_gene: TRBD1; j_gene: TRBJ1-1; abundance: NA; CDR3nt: TGCGCCAGCAGCCGTGGACAGGCCACTGAAGCTTTCTTT; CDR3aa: CASSRGQATEAFF
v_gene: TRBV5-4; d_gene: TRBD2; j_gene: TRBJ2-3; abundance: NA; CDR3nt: TGTGCCAGCAGCCCTGGGACTAGCGGGAGTTTTACGCAGTATTTT; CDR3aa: CASSPGTSGSFTQYF
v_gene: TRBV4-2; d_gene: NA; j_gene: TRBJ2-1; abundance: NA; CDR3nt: TGTGCCAGCAGCCACGTCGGCGGGAACAAATACAATGAGCAGTTCTTC; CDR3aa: CASSHVGGNKYNEQFF
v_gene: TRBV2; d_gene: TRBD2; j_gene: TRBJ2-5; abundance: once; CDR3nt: TGTGCCAGCAGTGCGGTGGCGGGAGGGGAGACCCAGTACTTC; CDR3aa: CASSAVAGGETQYF
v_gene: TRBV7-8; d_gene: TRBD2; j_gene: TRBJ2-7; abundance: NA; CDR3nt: TGTGCCAGCAGCTTAATCCAGCGGGAGTATTCCTACGAGCAGTACTTC; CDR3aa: CASSLIQREYSYEQYF
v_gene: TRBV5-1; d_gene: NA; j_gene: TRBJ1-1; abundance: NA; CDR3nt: TGCGCCAGCAGCTCGGGGTTTACGAACACTGAAGCTTTCTTT; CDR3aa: CASSSGFTNTEAFF
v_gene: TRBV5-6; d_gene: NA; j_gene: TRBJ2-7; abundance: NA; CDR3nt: TGTGCCAGCAGCTTCTTGGACAGTACCTCCTACGAGCAGTACTTC; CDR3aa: CASSFLDSTSYEQYF
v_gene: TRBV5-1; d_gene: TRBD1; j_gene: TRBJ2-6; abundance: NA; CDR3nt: TGCGCCAGCAGCTTGGGACAGGGCCCAGGTGGTGGGGCCAACGTCCTGACTTTC; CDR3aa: CASSLGQGPGGGANVLTF
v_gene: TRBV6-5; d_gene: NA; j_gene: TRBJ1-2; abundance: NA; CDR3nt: TGTGCCAGCAGTTACTGGGGGGGCGGCTACACCTTC; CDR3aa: CASSYWGGGYTF
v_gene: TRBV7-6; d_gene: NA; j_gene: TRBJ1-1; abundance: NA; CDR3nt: TGTGCCAGCAGCCCGAGAACTCAGGGTAATGCTGAAGCTTTCTTT; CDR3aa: CASSPRTQGNAEAFF
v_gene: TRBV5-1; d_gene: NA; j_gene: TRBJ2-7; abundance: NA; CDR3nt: TGCGCCAGCAGCTACGCCCCCGGGACACATTACGAGCAGTACTTC; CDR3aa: CASSYAPGTHYEQYF